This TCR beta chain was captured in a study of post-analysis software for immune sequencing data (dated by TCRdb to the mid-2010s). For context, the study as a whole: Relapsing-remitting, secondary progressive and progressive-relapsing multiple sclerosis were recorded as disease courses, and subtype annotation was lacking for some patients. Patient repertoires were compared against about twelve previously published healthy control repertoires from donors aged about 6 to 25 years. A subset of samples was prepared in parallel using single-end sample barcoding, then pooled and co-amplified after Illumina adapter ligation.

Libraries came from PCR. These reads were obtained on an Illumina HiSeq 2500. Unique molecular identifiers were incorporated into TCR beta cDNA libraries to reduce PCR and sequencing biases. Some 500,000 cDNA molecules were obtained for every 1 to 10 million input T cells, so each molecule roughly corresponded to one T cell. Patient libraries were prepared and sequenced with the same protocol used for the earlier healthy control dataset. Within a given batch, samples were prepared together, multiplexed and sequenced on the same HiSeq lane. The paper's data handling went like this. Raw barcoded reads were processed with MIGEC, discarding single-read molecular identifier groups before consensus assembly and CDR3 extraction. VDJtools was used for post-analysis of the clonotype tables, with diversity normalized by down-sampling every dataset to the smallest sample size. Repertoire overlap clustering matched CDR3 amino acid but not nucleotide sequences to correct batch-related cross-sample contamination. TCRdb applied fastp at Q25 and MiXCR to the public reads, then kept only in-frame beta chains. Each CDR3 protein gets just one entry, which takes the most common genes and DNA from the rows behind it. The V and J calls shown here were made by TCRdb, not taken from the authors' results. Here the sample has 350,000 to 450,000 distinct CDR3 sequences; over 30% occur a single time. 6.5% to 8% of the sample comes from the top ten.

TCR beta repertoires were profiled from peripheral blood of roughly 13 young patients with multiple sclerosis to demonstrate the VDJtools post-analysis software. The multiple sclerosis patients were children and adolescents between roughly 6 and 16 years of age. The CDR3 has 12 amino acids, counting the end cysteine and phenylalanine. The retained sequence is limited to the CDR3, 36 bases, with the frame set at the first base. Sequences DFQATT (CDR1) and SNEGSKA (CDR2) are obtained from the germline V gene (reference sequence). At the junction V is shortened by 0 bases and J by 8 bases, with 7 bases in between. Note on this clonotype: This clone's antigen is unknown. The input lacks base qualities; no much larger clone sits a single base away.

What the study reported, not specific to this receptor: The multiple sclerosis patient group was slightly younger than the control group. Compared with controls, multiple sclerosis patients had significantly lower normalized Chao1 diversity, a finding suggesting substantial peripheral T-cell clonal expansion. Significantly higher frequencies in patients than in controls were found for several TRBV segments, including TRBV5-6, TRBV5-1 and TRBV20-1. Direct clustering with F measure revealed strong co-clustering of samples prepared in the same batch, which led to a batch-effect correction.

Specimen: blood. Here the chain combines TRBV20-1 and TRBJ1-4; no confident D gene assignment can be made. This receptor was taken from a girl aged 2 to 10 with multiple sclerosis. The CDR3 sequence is CSAREIQEKLFF. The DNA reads TGCAGTGCTAGAGAAATACAGGAAAAACTGTTTTTT.